These T cell receptor beta chains were read from a single sample in a study of cytotoxic CD8 clonotypes in ibrutinib-treated CLL. Clones were sequenced by immunoSEQ multiplex PCR, and TCRdb holds only the in-frame ones, with some missing. This table has approximately 33,000 clones, roughly three quarters appearing once. This material consisted of PBMCs, taken before ibrutinib treatment. These receptors originate from a human donor with chronic lymphocytic leukemia. Each CDR3 is given with its conserved first and last residue. Fields, in order: D gene, J gene, clone size, V gene, CDR3 DNA, CDR3 protein. D genes are given only for firm matches. Part of the rows lack a size; the others show once, few, many or a class for expanded clones.

.,TRBJ1-4,.,TRBV9,TGTGCCAGCAGCGTAGGTAGTGGGGGGGACCGCTACAATGAAAAACTGTTTTTT,CASSVGSGGDRYNEKLFF
.,TRBJ2-7,.,TRBV5-1,TGCGCCACCTCAGCTCAACCGGGAATTGCGGCAGACGAGCAGTACTTC,CATSAQPGIAADEQYF
.,TRBJ2-7,.,TRBV28,TGTGCCAGCAGTTTTCCGGCAGGGAGCTCCTACGAGCAGTACTTC,CASSFPAGSSYEQYF
.,TRBJ2-3,few,TRBV27,TGTGCCAGCAGTTTCGGGTGGGGCACAGATACGCAGTATTTT,CASSFGWGTDTQYF
TRBD2,TRBJ2-7,.,TRBV7-2,TGTGCCAGCAGCTCCTTAGCGGGAGGAGGACGCGAGCAGTACTTC,CASSSLAGGGREQYF
TRBD1,TRBJ1-2,.,TRBV6-5,TGTGCCAGCACCGCGGGACAGGCATATGGCTACACCTTC,CASTAGQAYGYTF
.,TRBJ2-7,.,TRBV28,TGTGCCAGCAGTTTTCCCTCAGGGGGGTCCTACGAGCAGTACTTC,CASSFPSGGSYEQYF
TRBD1,TRBJ2-5,.,TRBV7-8,TGTGCCAGCAGAATGACAGGGTCAAGAGAGACCCAGTACTTC,CASRMTGSRETQYF
.,TRBJ1-2,.,TRBV6-5,TGTGCCAGCAGTTACTCTTACACGGTGGGGTATGGCTACACCTTC,CASSYSYTVGYGYTF
TRBD1,TRBJ2-7,.,TRBV19,TGTGCCAGTAGTCAGAACAGGGGCCGGTACGAGCAGTACTTC,CASSQNRGRYEQYF
TRBD1,TRBJ1-5,.,TRBV7-8,TGTGCCAGCAGCTTCTCGGGACAGGGATTAGGTCAGCCCCAGCATTTT,CASSFSGQGLGQPQHF